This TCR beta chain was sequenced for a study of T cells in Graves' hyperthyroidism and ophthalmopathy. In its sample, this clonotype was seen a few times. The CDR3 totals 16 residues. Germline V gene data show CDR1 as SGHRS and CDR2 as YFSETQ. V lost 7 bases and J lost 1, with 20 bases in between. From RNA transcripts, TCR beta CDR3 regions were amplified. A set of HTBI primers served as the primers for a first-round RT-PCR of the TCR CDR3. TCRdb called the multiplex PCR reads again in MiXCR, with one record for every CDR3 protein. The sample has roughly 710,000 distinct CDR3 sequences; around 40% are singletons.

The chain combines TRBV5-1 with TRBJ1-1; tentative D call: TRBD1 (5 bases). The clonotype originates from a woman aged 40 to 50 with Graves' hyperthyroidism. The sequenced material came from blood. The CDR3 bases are TGCGCCAGCTCTCCTGGCTGGGGACGGCAGAACACTGAAGCTTTCTTT. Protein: CASSPGWGRQNTEAFF. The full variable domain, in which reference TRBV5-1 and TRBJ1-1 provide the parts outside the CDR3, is KAGVTQTPRYLIKTRGQQVTLSCSPISGHRSVSWYQQTPGQGLQFLFEYFSETQRNKGNFPGRFSGRQFSNSRSEMNVSTLELGDSALYLCASSPGWGRQNTEAFFGQGTRLTVV.